Presented here are 23 T cell receptor beta chains from one specimen sequenced in a study of blood T cells in healthy people across ages. It was with a sample-barcoded 5' primer and a J-beta primer mix that a second PCR of roughly 7 to 12 cycles was run. TCRdb used MiXCR to reprocess the 5' RACE reads, holding one entry per CDR3 protein. This repertoire shows about 1,500,000 distinct CDR3 sequences, roughly 40% found once; its top ten account for 6.5% to 10%. Input material: blood. Receptors were obtained from a woman under 30 in good health.

In its sample, this clonotype was seen a few times. The J gene is TRBJ2-3, the V gene TRBV24-1; D may be TRBD2 (6 bases). The germline V gene has CDR1 KGHDR and CDR2 SFDVKD. Trimming removed 9 bases from V and 0 bases from J, with 12 bases in between. The CDR3 totals 14 residues. CDR3 protein: CATSREASTDTQYF. The DNA of the CDR3 is TGTGCCACCTCAAGGGAGGCTAGCACAGATACGCAGTATTTT.

The chain carries TRBV7-7 and TRBJ2-5, with TRBD2 matching over 11 bases. CDR3 length: 16 residues. The germline V gene encodes CDR1 SSHAT and CDR2 FNYEAQ (reference sequence). Unmatched junction bases numbered 7, after V lost 2 bases and J lost 5 bases. CDR3 DNA: TGTGCCAGCAGCTTACTGGTGGCTAGCGGGAGGGAGACCCAGTACTTC. This gives the protein CASSLLVASGRETQYF. The entire variable domain, with the rest obtained from reference TRBV7-7 and TRBJ2-5, is as follows: GAGVSQSPRYKVTKRGQDVTLRCDPISSHATLYWYQQALGQGPEFLTYFNYEAQPDKSGLPSDRFSAERPEGSISTLTIQRTEQRDSAMYRCASSLLVASGRETQYFGPGTRLLVL.

This clonotype came up a few times. The gene calls are TRBV20-1 and TRBJ1-2; D not resolved. Germline V gene sequence: CDR1 DFQATT, CDR2 SNEGSKA (reference sequence). This CDR3 is 13 amino acids long. Trimming took 3 bases from V and 3 from J, leaving 11 bases between them. CDR3 sequence: CSASVPLDYGYTF. The CDR3 DNA follows: TGCAGTGCTAGCGTTCCCTTAGACTATGGCTACACCTTC.

This clonotype occurred a few times. The rearrangement links TRBV7-9 to TRBJ2-1; 11 positions match TRBD2. The end of the DNA aligns better with TRBJ2-7, so the J call may be wrong. This CDR3 is 15 amino acids long. The germline CDR1 and CDR2 sequences are SEHNR and FQNEAQ (reference sequence). The CDR3 DNA follows: TGTGCCAGCAGCGCACTAGCGGGGGCTTACAATGAGCAGTACTTC. This codes for CASSALAGAYNEQYF.

The rearrangement links TRBV3-1 to TRBJ2-1; 7 positions agree with TRBD2. The CDR3 consists of 17 residues. V lost 4 bases, J lost 3 bases, and 12 bases stayed unmatched. Germline CDR1 reads LGHDT; CDR2 reads YNNKEL (reference sequence). The CDR3 region is CASSPDPWEGRYNEQFF. CDR3 DNA sequence: TGTGCCAGCAGCCCCGACCCTTGGGAGGGGCGCTACAATGAGCAGTTCTTC.

This chain links TRBV20-1 with TRBJ1-2; TRBD1 matches 8 bases. Germline V CDR1 and CDR2: DFQATT, SNEGSKA (reference sequence). With V trimmed by 3 bases and J by 5 bases, 8 bases remained unmatched. The CDR3 has 14 amino acids. CDR3 DNA: TGCAGTGCTAGTGACAGGGGCACTGATTATGGCTACACCTTC. Translation gives CSASDRGTDYGYTF.

V is TRBV4-1 and J is TRBJ2-4; weak D call: TRBD2 (6 bases). The J call is doubtful: the DNA matches TRBJ2-7 better. This CDR3 is built from 13 residues. Germline CDR1 is MGHRA and CDR2 is YSYEKL. The CDR3 is CASSQATEGEQYF. For the CDR3, the DNA is TGCGCCAGCAGCCAGGCGACGGAGGGCGAGCAGTACTTC.

V gene TRBV30 combines with J gene TRBJ2-1, with unresolved D. V was pared by 1 base and J by 6 bases, with 7 bases between. Germline V CDR1 and CDR2: GTSNPN, SVGIG (reference sequence). This CDR3 contains 12 residues. As DNA, the CDR3 is TGTGCCTGGAGTGGGTCCACCAATGAGCAGTTCTTC. This sequence encodes CAWSGSTNEQFF. Looking up the rest from reference TRBV30 and TRBJ2-1 gives the full variable domain: SQTIHQWPATLVQPVGSPLSLECTVEGTSNPNLYWYRQAAGRGLQLLFYSVGIGQISSEVPQNLSASRPQDRQFILSSKKLLLSDSGFYLCAWSGSTNEQFFGPGTRLTVL.

V is TRBV4-2 and J is TRBJ1-1; D remains ambiguous. V lost 8 bases and J lost 5, with 18 bases in between. CDR3 length equals 14 residues. The germline gives CDR1 LGHNA, CDR2 YNFKEQ. The CDR3 region has the DNA TGTGCCAGCGGAGAGCCGGTGGTGGGTACTGAAGCTTTCTTT. It specifies CASGEPVVGTEAFF.

The CDR3 is CATGQGGYGYTF. The CDR3 nucleotides are TGTGCCACCGGACAGGGTGGCTATGGCTACACCTTC. The rearrangement uses TRBV5-5 and TRBJ1-2; 8 bases line up with TRBD1. Germline V gene data show CDR1 as SGHKS and CDR2 as YYEKEE (reference sequence). The CDR3 sequence is 12 residues long. The V segment lost 9 bases and the J segment 4 bases; nucleotides outside the gene matches: 5.

This clonotype was seen at least ten times. The J gene is TRBJ1-1, the V gene TRBV6-5; D unclear. The germline V and J ends were trimmed by 2 bases and 0 bases, with 4 bases remaining between them. The CDR3 is made up of 13 amino acids. Germline V gene data show CDR1 as MNHEY and CDR2 as SVGAGI. The CDR3 region has the DNA TGTGCCAGCAGTTACCAATTGAACACTGAAGCTTTCTTT. This sequence encodes CASSYQLNTEAFF.

The rearrangement joins TRBV2 to TRBJ1-2; D remains unclear. V was cut by 4 bases and J by 1 base, with 7 bases left in between. The CDR3 runs 13 residues. Germline V gene lookup returns CDR1 SNHLY and CDR2 FYNNEI. For the CDR3, the DNA is TGTGCCAGCAGTGTTGGCCTTAACTATGGCTACACCTTC. Protein product: CASSVGLNYGYTF.

This chain joins TRBV4-2 and TRBJ2-1, with 14 bases fitting TRBD2. The J call may be mistaken, given a closer DNA end match to TRBJ2-7. Germline V lookup: CDR1 LGHNA, CDR2 YNFKEQ. CDR3 length: 17 residues. DNA of the CDR3: TGTGCCAGCAGCCAAGATTATGGGACTAGCGGGGGCAATGAGCAGTACTTC. This gives the protein CASSQDYGTSGGNEQYF.

This clonotype has only a few counts. The chain uses TRBV6-1 and TRBJ2-1; 13 bases are a match to TRBD2. The CDR3 has 15 residues. Per germline, CDR1 MNHNS and CDR2 SASEGT. V shed 6 bases and J 7 bases; nucleotides not matched to a gene: 6. The CDR3 region has the DNA TGTGCCAGCAGGTTGGGACTAGCGGGGTTAAATGAGCAGTTCTTC. Encoded protein: CASRLGLAGLNEQFF.

CDR3 DNA sequence: TGTGCCAGCCAGGACAGCTATGGCTACACCTTC. Its protein is CASQDSYGYTF. The chain employs TRBV28 and TRBJ1-2; D is perhaps TRBD1 (6 bases). Germline values: CDR1 MDHEN, CDR2 SYDVKM. Trimming removed 8 bases from V and 4 bases from J, with 8 bases in between. The CDR3 extends over 11 amino acids.

The chain is built from TRBV12-3 or TRBV12-4 and TRBJ1-1; D is possibly TRBD1 (5 bases). V gave up 5 bases and J gave up 5 bases, with 12 bases separating them. The CDR3 is 13 residues long. Here the CDR3 DNA reads TGTGCCAGCAGTCTCAGGGTATATACTGAAGCTTTCTTT. It yields the protein CASSLRVYTEAFF.

V usage is TRBV6-5 and J usage is TRBJ1-2, with 8 positions matching TRBD1. Germline CDR1 reads MNHEY; CDR2 reads SVGAGI. V trimming: 6 bases; J trimming: 0 bases; junction bases outside the gene matches: 6. CDR3 length: 15 residues. The CDR3 protein is CASRLQGAANYGYTF. Here the CDR3 DNA reads TGTGCCAGCAGACTGCAGGGGGCCGCTAACTATGGCTACACCTTC.

This clonotype was seen more than once but under ten times. The chain couples TRBV9 to TRBJ2-5; the D gene is possibly TRBD2 (6 bases). Trimming stripped 3 bases from V and 3 bases from J, with 15 bases between. The germline V gene has CDR1 SGDLS and CDR2 YYNGEE. CDR3 size: 15 residues. CDR3 in amino acids: CASSAALAEEETQYF. Here the CDR3 DNA reads TGTGCCAGCAGCGCCGCATTAGCGGAGGAAGAGACCCAGTACTTC.

The chain couples TRBV10-3 to TRBJ2-2; D is unresolved. This CDR3 contains 15 residues. From germline, CDR1 is ENHRY and CDR2 SYGVKD. Trimming pared 2 bases from V and 1 base from J, leaving 8 bases between. As DNA, the CDR3 is TGTGCCATCAGTGAGGTACTCATGAACACCGGGGAGCTGTTTTTT. Residues: CAISEVLMNTGELFF.

The V gene is TRBV12-3 or TRBV12-4, the J gene TRBJ2-4; D is possibly TRBD2 (6 bases). This CDR3 region has 15 residues. V was pared by 6 bases and J by 1 base, with 13 bases between. This CDR3 reads CASSNGTFAKNIQYF. The CDR3 DNA reads as TGTGCCAGCAGCAACGGGACTTTTGCCAAAAACATTCAGTACTTC.

This clonotype turned up a few times. V usage is TRBV7-2 and J usage is TRBJ2-7; 8 positions match TRBD1. V trimming: 1 base; J trimming: 4 bases; junction bases outside the gene matches: 6. Germline loops: CDR1 SGHTA, CDR2 FQGNSA. The CDR3 runs to 15 residues. The CDR3, as DNA: TGTGCCAGCAGCTTAGGCCCAGGGGGCCGGTACGAGCAGTACTTC. It yields the protein CASSLGPGGRYEQYF.

This rearrangement joins TRBV7-9 to TRBJ1-1; TRBD1 matches 7 bases. The germline gives CDR1 SEHNR, CDR2 FQNEAQ (reference sequence). This CDR3 comprises 14 residues. The V segment lost 5 bases and the J segment 4 bases; nucleotides outside the gene matches: 7. The CDR3 reads CASSQSGGSTEAFF. In DNA form, the CDR3 reads TGTGCCAGCAGCCAGTCAGGGGGAAGCACTGAAGCTTTCTTT.

This clonotype showed up just a few times. The genes are TRBV28 and TRBJ1-2, with 7 bases matching TRBD1. The germline V gene has CDR1 MDHEN and CDR2 SYDVKM. The V and J ends lost 10 bases and 8 bases, in that order; junction bases with no gene match: 7. The CDR3 is 11 amino acids. The CDR3 DNA follows: TGTGCCAACAGGGGTAAGGGAGGCTACACCTTC. Its protein is CANRGKGGYTF.